The T cell receptor beta chain described here comes from a study of patients and donors after allogeneic stem cell transplantation. TCRdb recomputed calls from the RT-PCR reads with MiXCR, one row per CDR3 protein. The sample gives about 160,000 distinct CDR3 sequences, about a third of which show up once; 40% to 55% is in the top ten. Germline lookup yields CDR1 DFQATT and CDR2 SNEGSKA (reference sequence). The CDR3 runs to 13 residues. Deletions cut 6 bases from V and 0 bases from J, with 12 bases between. Sequencing was carried out using blood, either unsorted or a sorted T cell fraction (not recorded which). This chain connects TRBV20-1 to TRBJ2-7; weak D call: TRBD2 (5 bases). The receptor was derived from a human donor who was either an allogeneic HSCT recipient or a stem cell or donor lymphocyte infusion donor (not recorded which). It is not recorded whose cells these are; they may come from a transplant donor. The CDR3 reads CSAAAPGSYEQYF. CDR3 DNA: TGCAGTGCAGCGGCCCCAGGCTCCTACGAGCAGTACTTC.